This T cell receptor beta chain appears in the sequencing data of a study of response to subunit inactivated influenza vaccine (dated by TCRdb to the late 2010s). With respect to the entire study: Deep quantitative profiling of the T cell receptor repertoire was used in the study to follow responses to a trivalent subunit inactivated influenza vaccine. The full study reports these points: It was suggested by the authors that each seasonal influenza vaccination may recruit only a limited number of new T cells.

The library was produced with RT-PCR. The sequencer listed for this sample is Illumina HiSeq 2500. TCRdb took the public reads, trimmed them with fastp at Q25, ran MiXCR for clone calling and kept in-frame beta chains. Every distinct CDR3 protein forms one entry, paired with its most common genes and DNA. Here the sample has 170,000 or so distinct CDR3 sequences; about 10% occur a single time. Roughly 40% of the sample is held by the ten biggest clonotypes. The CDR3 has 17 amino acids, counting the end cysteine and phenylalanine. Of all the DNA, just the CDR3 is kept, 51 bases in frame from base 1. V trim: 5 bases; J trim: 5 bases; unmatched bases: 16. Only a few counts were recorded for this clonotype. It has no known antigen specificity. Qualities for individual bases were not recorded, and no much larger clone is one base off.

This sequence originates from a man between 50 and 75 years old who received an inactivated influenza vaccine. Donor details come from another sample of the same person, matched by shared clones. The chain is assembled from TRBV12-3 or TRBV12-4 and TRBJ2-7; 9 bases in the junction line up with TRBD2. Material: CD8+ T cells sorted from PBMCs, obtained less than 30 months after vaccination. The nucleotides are TGTGCCAGCAGTGGGGTGAAGGAAGCGGGAGGTTGGGACGAGCAGTACTTC. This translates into CASSGVKEAGGWDEQYF.